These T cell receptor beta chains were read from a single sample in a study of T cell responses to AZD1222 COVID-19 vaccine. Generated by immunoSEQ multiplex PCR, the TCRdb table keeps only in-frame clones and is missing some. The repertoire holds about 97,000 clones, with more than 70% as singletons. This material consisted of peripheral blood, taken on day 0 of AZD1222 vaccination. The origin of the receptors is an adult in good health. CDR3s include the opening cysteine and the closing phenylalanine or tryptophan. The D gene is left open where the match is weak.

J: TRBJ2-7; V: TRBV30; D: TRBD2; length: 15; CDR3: CAWRGLAGAIYEQYF
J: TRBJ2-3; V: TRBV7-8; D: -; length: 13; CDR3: CASSPYSTDTQYF
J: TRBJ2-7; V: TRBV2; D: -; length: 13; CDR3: CASSHRVFHEQYF
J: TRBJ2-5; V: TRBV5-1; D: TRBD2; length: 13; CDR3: CASSLTSVETQYF
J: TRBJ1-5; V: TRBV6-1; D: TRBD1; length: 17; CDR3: CASSGTWTGGSNQPQHF
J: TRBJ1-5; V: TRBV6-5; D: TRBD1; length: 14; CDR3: CASSPRTGHQPQHF
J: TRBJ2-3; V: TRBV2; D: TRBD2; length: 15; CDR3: CASSSSGGAADTQYF
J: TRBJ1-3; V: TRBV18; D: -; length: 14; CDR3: CASSQQGSGNTIYF
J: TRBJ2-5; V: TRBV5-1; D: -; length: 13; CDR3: CASSHGDQETQYF
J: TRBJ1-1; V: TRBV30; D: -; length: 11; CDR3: CAWSVGRVAFF
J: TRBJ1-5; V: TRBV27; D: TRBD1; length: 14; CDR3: CASREQGEVQPQHF
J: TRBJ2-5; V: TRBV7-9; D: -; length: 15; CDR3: CASSLDLMRVETQYF
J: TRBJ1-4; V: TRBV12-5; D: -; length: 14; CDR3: CASGAGRPSEKLFF
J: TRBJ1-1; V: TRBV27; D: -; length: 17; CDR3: CASRPLYRALENTEAFF
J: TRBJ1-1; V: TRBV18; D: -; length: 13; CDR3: CASSPSGSAEAFF
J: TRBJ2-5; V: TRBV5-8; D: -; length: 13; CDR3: CASSLGIEETQYF
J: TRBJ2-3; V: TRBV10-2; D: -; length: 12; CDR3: CASSPTSDTQYF
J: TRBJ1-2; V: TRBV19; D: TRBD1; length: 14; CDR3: CASNYRQGQDGYTF
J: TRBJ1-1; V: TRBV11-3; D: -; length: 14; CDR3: CASSSLSLLPEAFF
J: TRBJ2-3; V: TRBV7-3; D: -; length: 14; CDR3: CASSLTVASDTQYF
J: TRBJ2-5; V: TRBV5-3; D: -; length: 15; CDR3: CARRPRTEYQETQYF
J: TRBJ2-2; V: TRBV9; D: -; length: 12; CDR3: CASSPSPGELFF
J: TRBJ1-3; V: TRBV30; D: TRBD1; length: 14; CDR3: CAWNTGTAGNTIYF
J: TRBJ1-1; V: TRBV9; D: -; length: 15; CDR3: CASSVAGAWNTEAFF
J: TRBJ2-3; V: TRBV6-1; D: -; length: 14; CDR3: CASSEDIERDTQYF
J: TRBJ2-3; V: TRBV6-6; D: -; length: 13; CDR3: CASSDTGTDTQYF
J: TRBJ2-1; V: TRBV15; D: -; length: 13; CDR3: CATSRYVYNEQFF
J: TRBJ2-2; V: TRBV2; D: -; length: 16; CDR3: CASSESGAINTGELFF
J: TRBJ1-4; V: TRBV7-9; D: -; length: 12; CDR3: CASSLESEKLFF
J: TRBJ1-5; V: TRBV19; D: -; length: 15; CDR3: CASSLVVLGNQPQHF
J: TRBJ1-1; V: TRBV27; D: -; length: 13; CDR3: CASSPGIGTEAFF
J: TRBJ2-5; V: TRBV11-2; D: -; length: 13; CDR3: CASSFSGGEAQYF
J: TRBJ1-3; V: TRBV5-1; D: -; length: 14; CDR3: CASSLDPSGNTIYF
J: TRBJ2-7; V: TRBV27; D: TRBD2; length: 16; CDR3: CASSPRSSGGSYEQYF
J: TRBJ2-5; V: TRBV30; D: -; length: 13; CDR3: CAWTPGGTETQYF
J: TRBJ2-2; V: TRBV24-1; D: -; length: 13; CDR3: CATRGSYTGELFF
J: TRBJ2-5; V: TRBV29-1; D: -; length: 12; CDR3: CSVGAKQETQYF
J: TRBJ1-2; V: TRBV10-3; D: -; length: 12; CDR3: CAISPGEPGYTF
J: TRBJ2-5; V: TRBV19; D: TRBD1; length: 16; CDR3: CASSYSGTGYQETQYF
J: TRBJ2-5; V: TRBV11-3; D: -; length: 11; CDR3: CASSLVGTQYF
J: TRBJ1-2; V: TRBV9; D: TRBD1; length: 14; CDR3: CASSLGTGDYGYTF
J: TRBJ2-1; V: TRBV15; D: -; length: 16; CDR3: CATSGTITGYSDEQFF
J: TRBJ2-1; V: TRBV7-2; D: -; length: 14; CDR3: CASSPPPAYNEQFF
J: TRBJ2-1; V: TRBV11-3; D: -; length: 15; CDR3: CASSLGPGGNNEQFF
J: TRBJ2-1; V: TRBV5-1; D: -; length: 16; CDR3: CASSVTGMGMDNEQFF
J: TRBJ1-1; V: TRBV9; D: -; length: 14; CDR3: CASSLTVGGTEAFF
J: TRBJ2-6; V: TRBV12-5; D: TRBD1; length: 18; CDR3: CASGLTGQGAPGANVLTF
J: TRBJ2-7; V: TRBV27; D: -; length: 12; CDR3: CVTLGALGEQYF
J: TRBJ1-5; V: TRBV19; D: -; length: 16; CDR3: CASSIDSVFGPQPQHF
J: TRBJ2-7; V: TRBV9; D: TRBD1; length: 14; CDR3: CASSDGTGVHEQYF
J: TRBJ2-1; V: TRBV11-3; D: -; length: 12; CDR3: CASSLVAGVQFF
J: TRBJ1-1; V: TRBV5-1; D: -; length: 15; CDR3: CASSLLSGENTEAFF